The following is a TCR beta chain sequence with its context. The final CDR3 position lacks the conserved phenylalanine or tryptophan, pointing to a likely read error. Unique molecular identifiers were built into the TCRbeta library. TCRdb called the PCR reads again in MiXCR, with one record for every CDR3 protein. The sample yields some 120,000 distinct CDR3 sequences, roughly 10% seen once. The CDR3 spans 15 residues. The V and J ends lost 3 bases and 5 bases respectively, with 14 bases between them. The source of the sample is a study of T-cell reconstitution after alpha-beta-depleted transplantation in children.

This clonotype originated in a girl less than two years old who had a stem cell transplant for combined immunodeficiency, so the T cells may come from the graft donor. The sequences come from PBMCs, mostly from graft donor cells, collected 180 days after TCRalphabeta/CD19-depleted stem cell transplant. The V and J genes are TRBV12-3 or TRBV12-4 and TRBJ2-1, with D possibly being TRBD2 (5 bases). DNA for the CDR3: TGTGCCAGCAGTTTGAGAAGGGAGCGCAACAATGAGCAGTTCTCC. Translation gives CASSLRRERNNEQFS.